The entry below describes one T cell receptor (beta chain). Its target antigen remains unknown. Qualities for individual bases were not recorded, and no much larger clone is one base off. Each collaborating institution followed its own protocols to collect whole blood in K2EDTA tubes. For TCRbeta analysis, collaborators shipped samples as frozen whole blood, isolated PBMCs, or DNA extracted from either of those sample types. For CDR1 and CDR2, the germline V gene lists SGHTA and FQGTGA. The CDR3 sequence holds 13 residues, the cysteine and phenylalanine included. Solely the CDR3 DNA is kept, with 39 bases framed from the first base. Deletion took 4 bases off V and 7 bases off J, with a span of 13 bases between the germline ends. The sample comes from a study of blood T cell repertoires in COVID-19 (TCRdb year 2020). Some background on the complete study: Samples from collaborators originated in the United States, Italy and Spain and spanned both the acute and convalescent phases of COVID-19. The dataset comprised deeply sampled blood TCRbeta repertoires from subjects exposed to, actively infected with, or recovered from COVID-19. The prospective study material was composed of cDNA or gDNA derived from T cells, B-cell-depleted T cells, or PBMCs. The repertoires were made available in a free public database intended to serve as a resource for research on the immune response to SARS-CoV-2. Where available, HLA class I and class II types were taken from metadata supplied by the sample provider and were not determined by assay-based typing. Samples were obtained from the ongoing ImmuneRACE study (first 160 participants) and from about 1,300 subjects provided by 6 global collaborators. Sample metadata almost always included a de-identified subject ID, COVID-19 status, age in years and sex.

General findings and caveats noted by the study authors: Clinical and demographic metadata were provided uncurated, with the amount varying by source and participant.

The immunoSEQ Assay, a bias-controlled multiplex PCR, was used to amplify TCRbeta CDR3 regions from genomic DNA. As for the authors' bioinformatics: Within the assay, amplification of reference gene primers was used to estimate how many nucleated cells each sample contained. To quantify the absolute abundance of each unique TCRbeta CDR3 rearrangement, sequence reads were collapsed and filtered. For each sample, productive Simpson clonality was calculated as the square root of Simpson's diversity index across productive rearrangements. TCRdb obtained this table from immuneACCESS and retained in-frame rearrangements with V and J assigned. These tables miss some clones; where compared with another copy, unresolved V genes account for less than half of the shortfall, and the remainder is unexplained. The D gene and trimming were derived from the DNA, and the V and J assignments and clone size from that table. The sample has some 21,000 clones on record, 80% to 90% of them singletons. The ten most abundant clones make up approximately 17% of the sample.

What was sequenced was peripheral blood. The receptor was derived from a man between 65 and 79 years old with active COVID-19. The chain links TRBV7-3 with TRBJ1-1; TRBD1 might be the D gene, on 5 matching bases. The DNA is as follows: TGTGCCAGCAGCTCCGGGACTGCCCTTGAAGCTTTCTTT. The translation is CASSSGTALEAFF.